Below are 32 T cell receptor beta chains sequenced from a single sample in a study of blood T cell repertoires in COVID-19. Using immunoSEQ multiplex PCR, the repertoire was profiled, and TCRdb retains in-frame clones only, with some absent. The table shows about 180,000 clones, with approximately 78% occurring only once. The sequenced material came from peripheral blood. The receptors shown here come from a woman of 80 years or more with COVID-19, enrolled during active disease.

This rearrangement joins TRBV27 to TRBJ1-1; TRBD1 matches at 12 bases. The CDR3 has 17 residues. The J segment lost 1 base and the V segment lost 3 bases, leaving 6 bases of the junction unmatched. Germline values: CDR1 MNHEY, CDR2 SMNVEV (reference sequence). CDR3 nucleotide sequence: TGTGCCAGCAGTTTCTGGGGACAGGGGGCACGGAACACTGAAGCTTTCTTT. It encodes CASSFWGQGARNTEAFF.

The V gene is TRBV27, the J gene TRBJ2-7, with D maybe TRBD1 (5 bases). V shed 3 bases and J shed 1 base, with 10 bases lying between them. Germline V CDR1 and CDR2: MNHEY, SMNVEV (reference sequence). The length of the CDR3 is 14 residues. CDR3 DNA sequence: TGTGCCAGCAGTTTGTTTGCAGGGTCCTACGAGCAGTACTTC. It translates to CASSLFAGSYEQYF.

The rearrangement joins TRBV2 to TRBJ2-3; 13 bases agree with TRBD2. The V gene end was trimmed by 5 bases and the J gene end by 6 bases; junction bases not matched to a gene: 8. CDR1 SNHLY and CDR2 FYNNEI come from the germline V gene. The CDR3 has 16 amino acids. The CDR3 DNA is TGTGCCAGCAGTTCTGGACTAGCGGGAGCGGAGGATACGCAGTATTTT. Translating it yields CASSSGLAGAEDTQYF.

This clone has only a few counts. This sequence joins TRBV2 and TRBJ2-1, with 9 bases aligning to TRBD2. Per the germline V gene, CDR1 is SNHLY and CDR2 is FYNNEI. With 1 base clipped from V and 6 bases from J, the junction kept 4 bases outside the gene matches. This CDR3 has 15 residues. The CDR3 sequence: CASSEGTSAPNEQFF. The CDR3 nucleotides are TGTGCCAGCAGTGAAGGGACTAGCGCCCCCAATGAGCAGTTCTTC. The entire variable domain, with the rest obtained from reference TRBV2 and TRBJ2-1, is as follows: EPEVTQTPSHQVTQMGQEVILRCVPISNHLYFYWYRQILGQKVEFLVSFYNNEISEKSEIFDDQFSVERPDGSNFTLKIRSTKLEDSAMYFCASSEGTSAPNEQFFGPGTRLTVL.

The V gene is TRBV27, the J gene TRBJ1-1, with a weak D call TRBD1 (5 bases). CDR1 and CDR2 from the germline V gene are MNHEY and SMNVEV (reference sequence). Between the trimmed V and J ends, which lost 3 bases and 4 bases, there was a span of 15 bases. The CDR3 extends over 15 amino acids. The CDR3 DNA is TGTGCCAGCAGTTTTGGCAGATGGCAGGGCACTGAAGCTTTCTTT. Its translation: CASSFGRWQGTEAFF.

The genes are TRBV2 and TRBJ1-2; 8 bases align to TRBD1. The CDR3 consists of 14 residues. Germline assignment: CDR1 SNHLY and CDR2 FYNNEI. After removal of 6 bases from V and 0 bases from J, the junction contained 3 bases not matched to a gene. The CDR3 reads CASRADRANYGYTF. The CDR3, as DNA: TGTGCCAGCAGAGCGGACAGGGCTAACTATGGCTACACCTTC.

The genes are TRBV10-2 and TRBJ2-7; 7 bases map to TRBD2. Germline trimming cut 7 bases from V and 7 bases from J; bases unmatched to any gene: 13. This CDR3 region has 14 residues. CDR1 and CDR2 (germline): WSHSY, SAAADI. As DNA, the CDR3 is TGCGCCAGCACGGGCGGGAGATCATCTCGGGAGCAGTACTTC. Protein sequence: CASTGGRSSREQYF.

This chain joins TRBV2 and TRBJ2-3; tentatively, D is TRBD2 (6 bases). Germline lookup yields CDR1 SNHLY and CDR2 FYNNEI. The CDR3 is 15 amino acids. The germline V and J ends were trimmed by 6 bases and 2 bases, with 15 bases remaining between them. The CDR3 DNA follows: TGTGCCAGCAGCGAACGGGCGGGACTCACAGATACGCAGTATTTT. Protein: CASSERAGLTDTQYF.

This clone appeared a single time. The chain recombines TRBV6-5 with TRBJ2-7; 9 positions agree with TRBD1. V was pared by 6 bases and J by 3 bases, with 9 bases of the junction left unmatched. In germline, CDR1 is MNHEY, CDR2 SVGAGI. This CDR3 is 15 amino acids long. CDR3 sequence reads: CASRKDRGGFYEQYF. DNA of the CDR3: TGTGCCAGCAGAAAGGACAGGGGTGGATTCTACGAGCAGTACTTC.

J is TRBJ2-4 and V is TRBV5-1; maybe TRBD1 (6 bases). Germline loops: CDR1 SGHRS, CDR2 YFSETQ. V lost 2 bases to trimming and J lost 13 bases, with 16 bases between them. This CDR3 is built from 13 residues. CDR3 loop: CASSFDFRDTQYF. CDR3 DNA: TGCGCCAGCAGCTTTGATTTTAGGGACACCCAGTACTTC. The whole variable domain, remainder taken from reference TRBV5-1 and TRBJ2-4, is KAGVTQTPRYLIKTRGQQVTLSCSPISGHRSVSWYQQTPGQGLQFLFEYFSETQRNKGNFPGRFSGRQFSNSRSEMNVSTLELGDSALYLCASSFDFRDTQYFGAGTRLSVL.

V is TRBV4-2 and J is TRBJ2-3, with 8 bases that match TRBD1. CDR3 length: 14 amino acids. The V and J ends lost 4 bases and 5 bases, in that order; junction bases with no gene match: 5. Germline loops: CDR1 LGHNA, CDR2 YNFKEQ. This CDR3 is CASSPRTGGDTQYF. DNA for the CDR3: TGTGCCAGCAGCCCCCGCACAGGGGGAGATACGCAGTATTTT.

The chain employs TRBV28 and TRBJ1-5; D unclear. This CDR3 contains 13 residues. Germline V gene data show CDR1 as MDHEN and CDR2 as SYDVKM. Trimming cost V 7 bases and J 2 bases, with 9 bases left between them. CDR3 in amino acids: CASTVAGNQPQHF. The CDR3 DNA reads TGTGCCAGCACGGTGGCGGGCAATCAGCCCCAGCATTTT.

This chain links TRBV28 with TRBJ1-1; no firm D call. Germline V CDR1 and CDR2: MDHEN, SYDVKM. V lost 1 base to trimming and J lost 1 base, with 10 bases between them. The CDR3 runs 15 residues. The DNA of the CDR3 is TGTGCCAGCAGTTTATTAGTGGGGAGGAACACTGAAGCTTTCTTT. Protein product: CASSLLVGRNTEAFF.

This clone was observed a single time. J is TRBJ2-4 and V is TRBV5-6; D is possibly TRBD2 (6 bases). The CDR3 is 15 amino acids. Trimming took off 1 base at V and 0 bases at J, with 8 bases between the two ends. Germline V gives CDR1 SGHDT, CDR2 YYEEEE. The CDR3 reads CASSLFGGAKNIQYF. CDR3 nucleotides: TGTGCCAGCAGCTTGTTCGGGGGAGCCAAAAACATTCAGTACTTC.

This clone showed up just once. The chain combines TRBV7-9 with TRBJ2-1, with 9 positions matching TRBD2. V lost 4 bases, J lost 8 bases, and 15 bases stayed unmatched. The CDR3 consists of 17 residues. Per the germline V gene, CDR1 is SEHNR and CDR2 is FQNEAQ (reference sequence). In nucleotides, the CDR3 is TGTGCCAGCAGCTCCCGAGGGCCTAGCGGGAACGTCGATGAGCAGTTCTTC. This sequence encodes CASSSRGPSGNVDEQFF.

In this sample, this clone turned up a few times. The V and J genes are TRBV27 and TRBJ2-5; 10 nucleotides line up with TRBD2. The CDR3 contains 16 residues. With V trimmed by 5 bases and J by 1 base, 7 bases remained unmatched. Germline CDR1 is MNHEY and CDR2 is SMNVEV (reference sequence). CDR3 protein: CASSTLTSGSQETQYF. CDR3 bases: TGTGCCAGCAGTACCTTGACTAGCGGGTCCCAAGAGACCCAGTACTTC.

V and J are TRBV19 and TRBJ2-7; 9 bases match TRBD1. CDR3 length: 16 amino acids. Trimming took 4 bases from V and 6 from J; bases not matched to a gene: 13. Germline CDR1 LNHDA, CDR2 SQIVND (reference sequence). The CDR3 DNA reads TGTGCCAGTAGTACGAGACTGGGACAGGGTAGAGTCGAGCAGTACTTC. Its protein product is CASSTRLGQGRVEQYF.

V usage is TRBV6-6 and J usage is TRBJ2-7; TRBD1 matches 7 bases. V was pared by 5 bases and J by 3 bases, with 22 bases of the junction left unmatched. The CDR3 is made up of 19 amino acids. Germline values: CDR1 MNHNY, CDR2 SVGAGI (reference sequence). The CDR3 bases are TGTGCCAGCAGTCCAATCCGGGACAGAGTGTCACTGAGGGTCTACGAGCAGTACTTC. The encoded protein is CASSPIRDRVSLRVYEQYF.

This rearrangement joins TRBV29-1 to TRBJ2-5; 12 bases fit TRBD2. Trimming removed 6 bases from V and 3 bases from J; junction bases left unmatched: 8. Germline CDR1 is SQVTM and CDR2 is ANQGSEA. The CDR3 totals 15 residues. DNA of the CDR3: TGCAGCGTCGACGGGACTAGCGGGCGGGAAGAGACCCAGTACTTC. Translating gives CSVDGTSGREETQYF.

This chain joins TRBV6-5 and TRBJ1-2; 12 bases map to TRBD1. Germline trimming cut 6 bases from V and 8 bases from J; bases unmatched to any gene: 4. Germline V gene lookup returns CDR1 MNHEY and CDR2 SVGAGI. The CDR3 spans 13 residues. The CDR3 DNA reads TGTGCCAGCAGCCTGGGACAGGGGGCGGGCTACACCTTC. This gives the protein CASSLGQGAGYTF.

V usage is TRBV2 and J usage is TRBJ1-2, with 10 bases fitting TRBD1. Germline CDR1 and CDR2: SNHLY and FYNNEI. Germline trimming cut 5 bases from V and 12 bases from J; bases unmatched to any gene: 12. The CDR3 is 14 residues long. CDR3 sequence reads: CASSLEGTGVVNTF. Here the CDR3 DNA reads TGTGCCAGCAGTCTGGAGGGGACAGGGGTTGTAAACACCTTC.

The DNA of the CDR3 is TGCGCCAGCAGCTTAGGGACTACCTACGAGCAGTACTTC. This sequence encodes CASSLGTTYEQYF. This chain connects TRBV5-1 to TRBJ2-7; 7 bases match TRBD2. Germline lookup yields CDR1 SGHRS and CDR2 YFSETQ. The J segment lost 2 bases and the V segment lost 2 bases, leaving 1 base of the junction unmatched. The CDR3 sequence is 13 residues long.

This clone was recorded once. The CDR3 sequence: CASSEGRYRGLGNYGYTF. For the CDR3, the DNA is TGTGCCAGCAGTGAAGGGAGATACAGGGGGCTCGGAAACTATGGCTACACCTTC. The chain employs TRBV6-1 and TRBJ1-2; 9 nucleotides match TRBD1. Per the germline V gene, CDR1 is MNHNS and CDR2 is SASEGT. After removal of 1 base from V and 2 bases from J, the junction contained 11 bases not matched to a gene. The CDR3 is 18 amino acids.

CDR3 loop: CASSPRRTGTYNSPLHF. CDR3 nucleotides: TGTGCCAGCTCACCACGTCGGACAGGGACCTATAATTCACCCCTCCACTTT. V and J are TRBV18 and TRBJ1-6, with 8 bases fitting TRBD1. V was pared by 1 base and J by 2 bases, with 4 bases of the junction left unmatched. Looked up from germline, CDR1 is KGHSH and CDR2 is LQKENI. The CDR3 consists of 17 residues.

This clone was seen a few times. This sequence joins TRBV27 and TRBJ1-2, with D hard to call. This CDR3 is built from 12 residues. In germline, CDR1 is MNHEY, CDR2 SMNVEV (reference sequence). The V end lost 5 bases, the J end lost 7 bases, and 11 bases lay between the germline ends. DNA of the CDR3: TGTGCCAGCAGTCTAAACGGGTTTGGCTACACCTTC. Translated: CASSLNGFGYTF.

The chain carries TRBV7-9 and TRBJ2-7, with TRBD1 identical over 8 bases. The V and J ends lost 5 bases and 5 bases, in that order; junction bases with no gene match: 11. CDR3 length: 15 amino acids. The germline CDR1 and CDR2 sequences are SEHNR and FQNEAQ (reference sequence). CDR3 loop: CASSLGQGAWDEQYF. The CDR3 region has the DNA TGTGCCAGCAGCCTAGGACAGGGAGCGTGGGACGAGCAGTACTTC.

This clone was seen a few times. CDR3 DNA: TGTGCCAGCAGTTCGCGGACAGGGGGCGCATCCTATGGCTACACCTTC. Protein: CASSSRTGGASYGYTF. This chain connects TRBV6-5 to TRBJ1-2, with 11 bases fitting TRBD1. V was clipped by 4 bases and J by 4 bases; unmatched bases: 8. The germline V gene encodes CDR1 MNHEY and CDR2 SVGAGI. This CDR3 has 16 residues.

About this clone: Other DNA sequences in the sample encode the same CDR3. The chain has TRBV5-1 and TRBJ2-7; D is undetermined. This CDR3 region has 14 residues. Trimming removed 0 bases at V and 0 bases at J, with 7 bases between. The V gene's germline CDR1 is SGHRS and CDR2 YFSETQ. The CDR3 region has the DNA TGCGCCAGCAGCTTGGAACCTAGCTCCTACGAGCAGTACTTC. Its protein is CASSLEPSSYEQYF.

This clone showed up just a few times. V gene TRBV28 combines with J gene TRBJ2-7; perhaps TRBD2 as D (5 bases). Per germline, CDR1 MDHEN and CDR2 SYDVKM. This CDR3 is built from 12 residues. V lost 4 bases and J 4 bases, leaving 8 bases between the germline ends. The DNA of the CDR3 is TGTGCCAGCAGTTACGGGGAATACGAGCAGTACTTC. It translates to CASSYGEYEQYF.

The chain combines TRBV12-5 with TRBJ1-2, with a possible D match to TRBD1 (5 bases). With 5 bases removed from V and 4 bases from J, the gap between germline ends came to 11 bases. This CDR3 region has 13 residues. Germline V CDR1 and CDR2: LGHNT, FRNRAP. CDR3 residues: CASGPGITYGYTF. CDR3 nucleotides: TGTGCTAGTGGTCCAGGGATTACCTATGGCTACACCTTC.

V gene TRBV2 combines with J gene TRBJ2-1, with a weak D call TRBD1 (6 bases). The length of the CDR3 is 16 residues. Germline CDR1 is SNHLY and CDR2 is FYNNEI. V lost 9 bases and J 0 bases, leaving 18 bases between the germline ends. For the CDR3, the DNA is TGTGCCAGGCAGGGGTGGGGTCCCAGCTCCTACAATGAGCAGTTCTTC. This sequence encodes CARQGWGPSSYNEQFF.

The chain employs TRBV1 and TRBJ2-2; the DNA was not compared with TRBD1, the D call given in the table. TRBV1 is reported as a pseudogene. CDR3 length: 16 amino acids. The CDR3 region has the DNA TGCACCAGCAGCCAAGGGGGCTGTTCGAACACCGGGGAGCTGTTTTTT. This codes for CTSSQGGCSNTGELFF.